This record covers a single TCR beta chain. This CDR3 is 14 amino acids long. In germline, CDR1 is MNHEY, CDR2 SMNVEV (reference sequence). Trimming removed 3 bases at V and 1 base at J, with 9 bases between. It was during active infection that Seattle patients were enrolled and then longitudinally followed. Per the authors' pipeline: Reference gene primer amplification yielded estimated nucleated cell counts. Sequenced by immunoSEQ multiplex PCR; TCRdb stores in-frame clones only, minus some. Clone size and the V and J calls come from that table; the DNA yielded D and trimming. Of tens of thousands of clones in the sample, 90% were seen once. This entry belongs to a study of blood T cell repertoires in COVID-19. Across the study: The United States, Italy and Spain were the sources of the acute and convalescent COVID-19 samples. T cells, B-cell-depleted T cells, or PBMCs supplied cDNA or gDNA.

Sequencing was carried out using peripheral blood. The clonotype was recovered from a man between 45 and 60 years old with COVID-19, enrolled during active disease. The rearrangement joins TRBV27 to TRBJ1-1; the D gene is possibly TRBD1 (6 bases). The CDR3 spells CASSFSDRNTEAFF. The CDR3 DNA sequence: TGTGCCAGCAGTTTCTCGGACAGGAACACTGAAGCTTTCTTT.